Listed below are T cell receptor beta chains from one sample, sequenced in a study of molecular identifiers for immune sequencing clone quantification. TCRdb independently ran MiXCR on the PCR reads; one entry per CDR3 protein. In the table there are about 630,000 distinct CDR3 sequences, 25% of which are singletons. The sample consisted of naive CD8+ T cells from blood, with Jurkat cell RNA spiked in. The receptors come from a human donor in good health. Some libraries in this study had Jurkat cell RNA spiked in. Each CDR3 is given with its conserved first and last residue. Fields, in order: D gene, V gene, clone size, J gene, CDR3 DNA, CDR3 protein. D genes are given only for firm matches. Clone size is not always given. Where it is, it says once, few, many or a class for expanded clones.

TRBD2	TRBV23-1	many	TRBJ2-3	TGCGCCAGCAGTCAGTCCGCCTATGTTAGCGGGGGGGCAGATACGCAGTATTTT	CASSQSAYVSGGADTQYF
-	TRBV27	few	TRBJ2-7	TGTGCCAGCAGTTTAGGTGTCCGTGGGGGTTTCGAGCAGTACTTC	CASSLGVRGGFEQYF
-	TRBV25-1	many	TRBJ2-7	TGTGCCAGCAGGGAGGGGGGGCATCACGAGCAGTACTTC	CASREGGHHEQYF
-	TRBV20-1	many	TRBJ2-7	TGCAGTGCTAGCGGCACAAACCCTTACGAGCAGTACTTC	CSASGTNPYEQYF
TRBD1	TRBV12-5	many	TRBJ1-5	TGTGCTAGTGGAGAAGACAGGGCCGGGCAGCCCCAGCATTTT	CASGEDRAGQPQHF
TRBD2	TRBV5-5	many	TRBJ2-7	TGTGCCAGCAGCCCAGGACTAGATCTTCCCGAGCAGTACTTC	CASSPGLDLPEQYF
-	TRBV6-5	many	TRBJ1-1	TGTGCCAGCAGTTACTCTGTCGGGGGTGCGGCGATGAACACTGAAGCTTTCTTT	CASSYSVGGAAMNTEAFF
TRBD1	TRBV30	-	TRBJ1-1	TGTGCCTGGAGTGACAGGGGATATATCACTGAAGCTTTCTTT	CAWSDRGYITEAFF
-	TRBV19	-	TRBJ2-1	TGTGCCAGTAGGCACAGGGTTGATGAGCAGTTCTTC	CASRHRVDEQFF
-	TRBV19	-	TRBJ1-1	TGTGCCAGTAGTATGCGAACTGAAGCTTTCTTT	CASSMRTEAFF
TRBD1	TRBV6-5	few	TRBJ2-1	TGTGCCGGACCGGGACAGGGTTTCGATGAGCAGTTCTTC	CAGPGQGFDEQFF
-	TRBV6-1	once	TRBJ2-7	TGTGCCAGCAGTGATGCGGGGGCAGGGGTCTACGAGCAGTACTTC	CASSDAGAGVYEQYF
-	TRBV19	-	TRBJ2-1	TGTGCCAGTGGTATCTTGGGAGGTGACAATGAGCAGTTCTTC	CASGILGGDNEQFF
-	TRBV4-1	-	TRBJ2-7	TGCGCCAGCAGCCAAGCCGACCTAGCAAGCTACGAGCAGTACTTC	CASSQADLASYEQYF
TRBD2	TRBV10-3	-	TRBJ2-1	TGTGCCATCAGGACTAGCGGGGGGCTCTCCTACAATGAGCAGTTCTTC	CAIRTSGGLSYNEQFF
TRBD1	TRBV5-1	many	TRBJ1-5	TGCGCCAGCAGCATCCGGGACAGGGGGCGCGGTCAGCCCCAGCATTTT	CASSIRDRGRGQPQHF
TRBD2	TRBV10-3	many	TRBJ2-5	TGTGCCATCAGTACCGGGACTAGCTCAGAGACCCAGTACTTC	CAISTGTSSETQYF
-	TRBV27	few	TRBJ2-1	TGTGCCAGCAGTTTCGTCTGGGGATCCGAGCAGTTCTTC	CASSFVWGSEQFF
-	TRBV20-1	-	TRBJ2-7	TGCGGTGCTAGACCTGAGGGCAACTACGAGCAGTACTTC	CGARPEGNYEQYF
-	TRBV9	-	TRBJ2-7	TGTGCCAGCAGCGACCCCTTCCCCGAGCAGTACTTC	CASSDPFPEQYF
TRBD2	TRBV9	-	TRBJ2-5	TGTGCCAGCAGCGCCGGAGGGACTAGCGGAGTAGAAGAGCCCCAGTACTTC	CASSAGGTSGVEEPQYF
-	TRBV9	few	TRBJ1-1	TGTGCCAGCAGCGTAGAAACAGGGACGAACACTGAAGCTTTCTTT	CASSVETGTNTEAFF
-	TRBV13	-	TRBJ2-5	TGTGCCAGCAGCCTCCGAGAGGCCCTGGAGACCCAGTACTTC	CASSLREALETQYF
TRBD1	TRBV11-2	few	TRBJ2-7	TGTGCCAGCAGCCCCCAGGGGGGACAGGGGGCCTACGAGCAGTACTTC	CASSPQGGQGAYEQYF
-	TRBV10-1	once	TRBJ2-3	TGCGCCAGCAGTGAGGCGGGACTCCCGGGGCAGTATTTT	CASSEAGLPGQYF
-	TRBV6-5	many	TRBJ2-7	TGTGCCAGCAGGCCTTCGATCTCCTACGAGCAGTACTTC	CASRPSISYEQYF
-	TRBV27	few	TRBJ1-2	TGTGCCAGCAGTTTCGGGCCCCGCGATGGCTACACCTTC	CASSFGPRDGYTF
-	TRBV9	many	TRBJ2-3	TGTGCCAGCAGCGGCGGGACTAGCACAGATACGCAGTATTTT	CASSGGTSTDTQYF
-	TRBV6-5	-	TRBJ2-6	TGTGCCAGCAGTTACTCGAATTCAGGAAGAAGCTCTGGGGCCAACGTCCTGACTTTC	CASSYSNSGRSSGANVLTF
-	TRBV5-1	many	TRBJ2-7	TGCGCCAGCAGCTTGGCCGAAGGACTGCTATCCTACGAGCAGTACTTC	CASSLAEGLLSYEQYF
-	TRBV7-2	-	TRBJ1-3	TGTGCCAGCGGCCTTGGGGGGGTCTCTGGAAACACCATATATTTT	CASGLGGVSGNTIYF
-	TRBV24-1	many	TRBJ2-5	TGTGCCACCAGTGACACCGGACAGCCGAGGGGAGAGACCCAGTACTTC	CATSDTGQPRGETQYF
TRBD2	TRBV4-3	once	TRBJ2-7	TGCGCCGGCAGCCAAGATGTAGCGGGAGGGCCCTACGAGCAGTACTTC	CAGSQDVAGGPYEQYF
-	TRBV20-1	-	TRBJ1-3	TGCAGGCTGGAGGGGAACACCATATATTTT	CRLEGNTIYF
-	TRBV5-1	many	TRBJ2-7	TGCGCCAGCAGCGCCGCCGAGGGCTACGAGCAGTACTTC	CASSAAEGYEQYF
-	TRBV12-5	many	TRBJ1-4	TGTGCTAGTGGTTTGGTGCAGGATAATGAAAAACTGTTTTTT	CASGLVQDNEKLFF
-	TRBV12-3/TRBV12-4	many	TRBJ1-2	TGTGCCAGCAGTTTAGTTTTATTGGGCTATGGCTACACCTTC	CASSLVLLGYGYTF
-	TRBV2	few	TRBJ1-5	TGTGCCAGCAGAGAGACTCCAAGGAGCAATCAGCCCCAGCATTTT	CASRETPRSNQPQHF
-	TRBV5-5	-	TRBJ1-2	TGTGCCAGCAGTAATACCGTTCGGACAGAACCTTATGGCTACACCTTC	CASSNTVRTEPYGYTF
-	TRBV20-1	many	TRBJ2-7	TGCAGTGCCCTGTCGGAGACCTCCTACGAGCAGTACTTC	CSALSETSYEQYF
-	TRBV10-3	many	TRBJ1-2	TGTGCCATCAGTGAGGAGGGTAGCGGCTACACCTTC	CAISEEGSGYTF
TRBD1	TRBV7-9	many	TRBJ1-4	TGTGCCAGCTGCCCTAGCGGGACAGAAAATGAAAAACTGTTTTTT	CASCPSGTENEKLFF
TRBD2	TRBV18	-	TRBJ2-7	TGTGCCAGCTCACCAAATACCTTTGCCGGGGGGTACGAGCAGTACTTC	CASSPNTFAGGYEQYF
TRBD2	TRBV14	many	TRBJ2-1	TGTGCCAGCAGCCATTTAGCTAGCGGTGAGCAGTTCTTC	CASSHLASGEQFF
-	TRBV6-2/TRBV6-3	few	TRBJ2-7	TGTGCCAGCAGTACCCCCCTGGGCGGAGACTACGAGCAGTACTTC	CASSTPLGGDYEQYF
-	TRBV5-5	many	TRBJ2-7	TGTGCCAGCAGCCCTCCGGGAGAGGGATCCTACGAGCAGTACTTC	CASSPPGEGSYEQYF
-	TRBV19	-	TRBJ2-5	TGTGCCAGCGGGTCTAACCTTAACAAGGAGACCCAGTACTTC	CASGSNLNKETQYF
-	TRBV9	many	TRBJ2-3	TGTGCCAGCAGCGCGGCTCTTTATATGGGAGATACGCAGTATTTT	CASSAALYMGDTQYF
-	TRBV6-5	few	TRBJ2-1	TGTGCCAGCAGTTACTTTTCCCAAGCCGGGAATGAGCAGTTCTTC	CASSYFSQAGNEQFF